This T cell receptor (beta chain) was sequenced for a study of blood T cells in healthy people across ages. The CDR3 totals 15 residues. Germline-derived CDR1 and CDR2 are LNHDA and SQIVND (reference sequence). Trimming at V came to 4 bases and at J to 0 bases, leaving 3 bases not matched to a gene. The sample, 7.5 to 10 milliliters of peripheral blood, was drawn from each donor. This clonotype came up many times. A second PCR of 7 to 11 cycles used a sample-barcoded 5' primer and a J-beta primer mix. TCRdb fed the 5' RACE reads into MiXCR, producing one record per CDR3 protein. In the table there are over 600,000 distinct CDR3 sequences, 20% to 25% of which are singletons.

Sequencing was carried out using blood. The TCR originated in a man aged 65-85 years in good health. The chain combines TRBV19 with TRBJ1-5, with TRBD1 matching over 7 bases. The CDR3 sequence: CASSRTGDSNQPQHF. CDR3 nucleotide sequence: TGTGCCAGTAGTAGAACAGGGGATAGCAATCAGCCCCAGCATTTT.